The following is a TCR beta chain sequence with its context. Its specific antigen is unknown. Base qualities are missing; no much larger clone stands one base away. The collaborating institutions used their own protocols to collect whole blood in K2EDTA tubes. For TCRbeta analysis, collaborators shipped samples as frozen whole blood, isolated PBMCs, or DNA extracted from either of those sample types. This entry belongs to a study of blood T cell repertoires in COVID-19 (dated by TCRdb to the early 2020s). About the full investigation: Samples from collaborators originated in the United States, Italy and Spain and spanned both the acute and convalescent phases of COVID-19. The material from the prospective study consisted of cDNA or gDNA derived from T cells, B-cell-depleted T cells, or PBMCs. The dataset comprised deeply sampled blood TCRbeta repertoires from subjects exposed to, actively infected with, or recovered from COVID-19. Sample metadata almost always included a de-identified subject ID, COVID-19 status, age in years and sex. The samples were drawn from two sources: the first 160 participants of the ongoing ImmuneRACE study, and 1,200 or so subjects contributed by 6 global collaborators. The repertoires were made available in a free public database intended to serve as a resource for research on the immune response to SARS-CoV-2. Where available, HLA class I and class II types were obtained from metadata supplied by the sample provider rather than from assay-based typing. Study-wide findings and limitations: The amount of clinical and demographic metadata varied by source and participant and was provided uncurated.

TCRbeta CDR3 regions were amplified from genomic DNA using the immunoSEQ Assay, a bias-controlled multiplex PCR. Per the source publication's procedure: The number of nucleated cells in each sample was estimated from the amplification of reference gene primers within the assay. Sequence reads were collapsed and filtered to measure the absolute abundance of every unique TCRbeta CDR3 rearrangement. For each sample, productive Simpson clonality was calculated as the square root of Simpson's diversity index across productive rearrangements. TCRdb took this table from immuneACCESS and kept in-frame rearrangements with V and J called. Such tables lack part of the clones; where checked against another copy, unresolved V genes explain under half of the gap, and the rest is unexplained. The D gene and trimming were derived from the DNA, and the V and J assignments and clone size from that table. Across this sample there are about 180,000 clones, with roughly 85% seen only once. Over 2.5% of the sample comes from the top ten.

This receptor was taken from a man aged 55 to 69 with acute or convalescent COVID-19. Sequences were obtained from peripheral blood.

In nucleotide form, the sequence is TGTGCCAGCAGCCAAGGAGCAGGCCTTAGCAATCAGCCCCAGCATTTT. Its protein is CASSQGAGLSNQPQHF. The V and J segments used are TRBV3-1 (or the pseudogene TRBV3-2) and TRBJ1-5, with no D gene named confidently. For CDR1 and CDR2, the germline V gene (reference sequence) lists LGHDT and YNNKEL. At the junction V is shortened by 1 base and J by 0 bases, with 10 bases in between. CDR3 length: 16 amino acids, cysteine to phenylalanine. Only the CDR3 region is kept as DNA, spanning 48 bases read in frame from base 1.